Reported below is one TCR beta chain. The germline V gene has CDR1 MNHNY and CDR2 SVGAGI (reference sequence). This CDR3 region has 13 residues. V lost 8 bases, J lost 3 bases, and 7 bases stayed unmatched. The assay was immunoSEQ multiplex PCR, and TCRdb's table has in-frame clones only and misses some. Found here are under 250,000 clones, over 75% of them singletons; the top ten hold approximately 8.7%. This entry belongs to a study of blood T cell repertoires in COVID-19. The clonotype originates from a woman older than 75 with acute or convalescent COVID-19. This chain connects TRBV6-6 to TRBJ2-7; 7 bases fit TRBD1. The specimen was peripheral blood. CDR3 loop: CASRMTGIYEQYF. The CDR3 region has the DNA TGTGCCAGCCGAATGACAGGGATCTACGAGCAGTACTTC.